This T cell receptor beta chain was identified in a study of cytomegalovirus exposure and HLA in healthy donors. V was pared by 3 bases and J by 2 bases, with 13 bases between. Germline V lookup: CDR1 LNHDA, CDR2 SQIVND (reference sequence). The CDR3 has 15 amino acids. Study conclusions and caveats: Sequencing depth across donors, presence/absence analyses assumed, was roughly uniform. The study designated some 180 TCR beta chains cytomegalovirus-associated. Follow-up analysis later connected one missense variant in DCLRE1C with trimming of TCR beta V- and J-genes.

Healthy bone marrow donors made up the donor group. Researchers ran the PCR with 60 Vbeta and 13 Jbeta primers. TCRdb keeps only in-frame clones here, not all; method: immunoSEQ multiplex PCR. The sample records fewer than 150,000 clones, 60% to 85% being singletons. As for this clone: The antigen is unknown.

The sample comprised PBMCs. This TCR derives from a male donor in good health and CMV-seronegative. The chain joins TRBV19 to TRBJ2-5, with a weak D call TRBD1 (8 bases). CDR3 sequence: CASSISGTGQETQYF. CDR3 DNA: TGTGCCAGTAGTATCAGCGGGACAGGACAAGAGACCCAGTACTTC.